Following are 32 T cell receptor beta chains from one sample sequenced in a study of cytomegalovirus exposure and HLA in healthy donors. The PCR was carried out with 60 Vbeta primers and 13 Jbeta primers. Profiling relied on immunoSEQ multiplex PCR, and the TCRdb table lists in-frame clones only, not all of them. This sample's table has about 170,000 clones. Input material: PBMCs. These receptors all come from a woman between 18 and 29 years old in good health and CMV-seropositive.

The gene calls are TRBV9 and TRBJ2-7; the D gene is possibly TRBD1 (6 bases). Germline V gene data show CDR1 as SGDLS and CDR2 as YYNGEE. V was cut by 2 bases and J by 10 bases, with 19 bases left in between. The CDR3 is made up of 14 amino acids. The CDR3 DNA reads as TGTGCCAGCAGCGTTGGGGACATCCTTGCCCGACAGTACTTC. This encodes CASSVGDILARQYF.

CDR3 DNA: TGTGCCAGCAGTTACGGGGGGACAGGGGAAAAACTGTTTTTT. Protein sequence: CASSYGGTGEKLFF. V gene TRBV6-5 combines with J gene TRBJ1-4, with TRBD1 matching over 9 bases. Germline V gene lookup returns CDR1 MNHEY and CDR2 SVGAGI. The V and J ends lost 2 bases and 8 bases, in that order; junction bases with no gene match: 3. This CDR3 spans 14 amino acids.

This rearrangement joins TRBV6-6 to TRBJ1-4; 8 bases map to TRBD1. This CDR3 is built from 15 residues. Germline loops: CDR1 MNHNY, CDR2 SVGAGI (reference sequence). The V gene end was trimmed by 2 bases and the J gene end by 7 bases; junction bases not matched to a gene: 6. The CDR3 sequence is CASSYAGGAIEKLFF. The DNA for the CDR3 is TGTGCCAGCAGTTACGCAGGGGGCGCGATTGAAAAACTGTTTTTT.

The chain recombines TRBV4-2 with TRBJ2-2, with TRBD1 matching 8 bases. The length of the CDR3 is 18 residues. After removal of 1 base from V and 4 bases from J, the junction contained 11 bases not matched to a gene. The V gene's germline CDR1 is LGHNA and CDR2 YNFKEQ. The DNA of the CDR3 is TGTGCCAGCAGCCAAGCTTCCTACCGGACAGGGAGCACCGGGGAGCTGTTTTTT. This gives the protein CASSQASYRTGSTGELFF.

This chain links TRBV5-1 with TRBJ2-1; D uncertain. From germline, CDR1 is SGHRS and CDR2 YFSETQ. V lost 2 bases to trimming and J lost 2 bases, with 14 bases between them. The CDR3 runs to 16 residues. The CDR3 DNA reads TGCGCCAGCAGCTTAGGCCCCGTGAGCGCCTACAATGAGCAGTTCTTC. Its translation: CASSLGPVSAYNEQFF.

The J gene is TRBJ2-1, the V gene TRBV5-4; 8 bases line up with TRBD1. The CDR3 is made up of 15 amino acids. V gave up 5 bases and J gave up 3 bases; unmatched junction bases: 7. The V gene's germline CDR1 is SGHNT and CDR2 YYREEE (reference sequence). The CDR3, as DNA: TGTGCCAGCAGACCAGGACAGGGAAGCTACAATGAGCAGTTCTTC. Protein product: CASRPGQGSYNEQFF.

This chain links TRBV5-1 with TRBJ2-5, with 9 bases lining up with TRBD2. CDR1 and CDR2 (germline): SGHRS, YFSETQ. The CDR3 is 15 amino acids. J gave up 3 bases and V 4 bases, and 7 bases lay outside the gene matches. In nucleotides, the CDR3 is TGCGCCAGCAGCAAGTCGACTAGCGGCGAAGAGACCCAGTACTTC. Translation gives CASSKSTSGEETQYF.

The CDR3 spells CASSLTGRNTEAFF. CDR3 DNA: TGTGCCAGCAGCTTGACAGGGAGGAACACTGAAGCTTTCTTT. This rearrangement joins TRBV7-2 to TRBJ1-1; TRBD1 matches 7 bases. The ends lost 3 bases at V and 1 base at J; junction bases unmatched: 2. The CDR3 is 14 amino acids. The V gene's germline CDR1 is SGHTA and CDR2 FQGNSA. The full variable domain, in which reference TRBV7-2 and TRBJ1-1 provide the parts outside the CDR3, is GAGVSQSPSNKVTEKGKDVELRCDPISGHTALYWYRQSLGQGLEFLIYFQGNSAPDKSGLPSDRFSAERTGGSVSTLTIQRTQQEDSAVYLCASSLTGRNTEAFFGQGTRLTVV.

The chain combines TRBV5-1 with TRBJ2-1; 7 bases map to TRBD1. The CDR3 has 15 amino acids. Germline-derived CDR1 and CDR2 are SGHRS and YFSETQ. Losses at the gene ends were 1 base for V and 6 bases for J; bases not matched to a gene: 7. Here the CDR3 DNA reads TGCGCCAGCAGCTTGTTACAGGGGCGTCTCAATGAGCAGTTCTTC. This sequence encodes CASSLLQGRLNEQFF.

V is TRBV9 and J is TRBJ1-3; D perhaps matches TRBD1 (5 bases). Germline V gene sequence: CDR1 SGDLS, CDR2 YYNGEE. The CDR3 extends over 16 amino acids. Trimming stripped 0 bases from V and 4 bases from J, with 14 bases between. The CDR3 spells CASSVDQGVAGNTIYF. In DNA form, the CDR3 reads TGTGCCAGCAGCGTAGACCAGGGTGTTGCAGGAAACACCATATATTTT.

The chain couples TRBV5-5 to TRBJ2-2; 8 nucleotides line up with TRBD2. Trimming removed 2 bases from V and 4 bases from J; junction bases left unmatched: 13. This CDR3 is built from 18 residues. CDR1 and CDR2 from the germline V gene are SGHKS and YYEKEE (reference sequence). CDR3 residues: CASSLGLGGGRGTGELFF. The CDR3, as DNA: TGTGCCAGCAGCTTAGGTCTCGGGGGGGGCCGGGGCACCGGGGAGCTGTTTTTT.

V is TRBV27 and J is TRBJ2-3, with 12 bases identical to TRBD2. In germline, CDR1 is MNHEY, CDR2 SMNVEV (reference sequence). Trimming removed 5 bases from V and 2 bases from J; junction bases left unmatched: 5. CDR3 size: 16 residues. The CDR3 nucleotides are TGTGCCAGCAGTGCCTGGACTAGCGGGGCCACAGATACGCAGTATTTT. Its translation: CASSAWTSGATDTQYF.

The chain couples TRBV7-2 to TRBJ2-3, with 12 bases aligning to TRBD2. CDR1 is SGHTA, CDR2 FQGNSA, per germline. The CDR3 spans 19 residues. V gave up 1 base and J gave up 6 bases; unmatched junction bases: 14. The CDR3 DNA reads TGTGCCAGCAGCTTAGGACTAGCGGGGGCTGATCCCGCCCGGGATACGCAGTATTTT. This codes for CASSLGLAGADPARDTQYF.

This chain uses TRBV7-3 with TRBJ2-4, with TRBD2 matching over 13 bases. Germline loops: CDR1 SGHTA, CDR2 FQGTGA. This CDR3 is 16 amino acids long. V shed 4 bases and J 9 bases; nucleotides not matched to a gene: 9. The CDR3 DNA reads TGTGCCAGCAGCTCGGGACTAGCGGGAACGGCGGGCATTCAGTACTTC. Translated: CASSSGLAGTAGIQYF.

The chain combines TRBV29-1 with TRBJ2-2; 9 bases are shared with TRBD2. The CDR3 is 14 amino acids. Germline CDR1 reads SQVTM; CDR2 reads ANQGSEA. Trimming cost V 6 bases and J 1 base; bases outside gene matches: 3. CDR3 protein: CSVRLAENTGELFF. The CDR3 region has the DNA TGCAGCGTGCGACTAGCGGAGAACACCGGGGAGCTGTTTTTT.

The chain links TRBV2 to TRBJ2-1; TRBD2 matches 8 bases. V trimming: 4 bases; J trimming: 7 bases; junction bases outside the gene matches: 15. CDR3 length equals 17 residues. Looked up from germline, CDR1 is SNHLY and CDR2 is FYNNEI. CDR3 coding DNA: TGTGCCAGCAGTGTATCAGGGCGGGGGGCTGGTCGGAATGAGCAGTTCTTC. Its translation: CASSVSGRGAGRNEQFF.

The chain employs TRBV6-1 and TRBJ1-2; D is uncertain. The V end was cut by 7 bases, the J end by 3 bases, with 9 bases between. The CDR3 is made up of 12 amino acids. Germline values: CDR1 MNHNS, CDR2 SASEGT. The CDR3 DNA reads TGTGCCAGCATCGGGATGGACTATGGCTACACCTTC. It yields the protein CASIGMDYGYTF.

V and J are TRBV7-2 and TRBJ1-5; D gene ambiguous. The CDR3 length is 15 residues. Germline values: CDR1 SGHTA, CDR2 FQGNSA. The V end was cut by 2 bases, the J end by 3 bases, with 11 bases between. The CDR3 DNA follows: TGTGCCAGCAGCTTACGAACAGCTTTCAATCAGCCCCAGCATTTT. Protein sequence: CASSLRTAFNQPQHF. The full variable domain, its missing parts supplied by reference TRBV7-2 and TRBJ1-5, is GAGVSQSPSNKVTEKGKDVELRCDPISGHTALYWYRQSLGQGLEFLIYFQGNSAPDKSGLPSDRFSAERTGGSVSTLTIQRTQQEDSAVYLCASSLRTAFNQPQHFGDGTRLSIL.

CDR3 nucleotide sequence: TGTGCTAGTGGTTTGTTTACAAGAGGTGGGGAGCAGTACTTC. Translated: CASGLFTRGGEQYF. The chain is built from TRBV12-5 and TRBJ2-7; D is ambiguous. The CDR3 runs 14 residues. Germline CDR1 LGHNT, CDR2 FRNRAP. Deletions cut 2 bases from V and 7 bases from J, with 15 bases between.

V gene TRBV20-1 combines with J gene TRBJ1-4; maybe TRBD1 (6 bases). CDR1 DFQATT and CDR2 SNEGSKA come from the germline V gene (reference sequence). Trimming took off 8 bases at V and 8 bases at J, with 12 bases between the two ends. The CDR3 runs to 11 residues. DNA of the CDR3: TGCAGTTACAGGGTCGGGGAAAAACTGTTTTTT. It codes for CSYRVGEKLFF.

V and J are TRBV2 and TRBJ1-4; D is unresolved. The germline gives CDR1 SNHLY, CDR2 FYNNEI. The V end lost 0 bases, the J end lost 4 bases, and 9 bases lay between the germline ends. The CDR3 spans 15 residues. In nucleotides, the CDR3 is TGTGCCAGCAGTGAAGCGCTACAGAATAATGAAAAACTGTTTTTT. It yields the protein CASSEALQNNEKLFF. The whole variable domain, filled in from reference TRBV2 and TRBJ1-4, reads EPEVTQTPSHQVTQMGQEVILRCVPISNHLYFYWYRQILGQKVEFLVSFYNNEISEKSEIFDDQFSVERPDGSNFTLKIRSTKLEDSAMYFCASSEALQNNEKLFFGSGTQLSVL.

The chain combines TRBV30 with TRBJ1-4; TRBD1 aligns across 7 bases. J was trimmed by 7 bases and V by 3 bases; bases with no gene match: 8. This CDR3 contains 14 residues. Per the germline V gene, CDR1 is GTSNPN and CDR2 is SVGIG (reference sequence). Here the CDR3 reads CAWSAGGGREKLFF. The CDR3 nucleotides read TGTGCCTGGAGCGCAGGGGGAGGACGTGAAAAACTGTTTTTT.

The V gene is TRBV4-3, the J gene TRBJ2-3; possible D gene TRBD2, 6 bases. Trimming pared 0 bases from V and 6 bases from J, leaving 19 bases between. Germline assignment: CDR1 LGHNA and CDR2 YSLEER. The CDR3 covers 17 residues. The CDR3 protein is CASSQEWGDLVWDTQYF. CDR3 in DNA: TGCGCCAGCAGCCAAGAATGGGGGGACCTGGTATGGGATACGCAGTATTTT.

This rearrangement joins TRBV5-6 to TRBJ1-2; 8 nucleotides line up with TRBD1. This CDR3 comprises 17 residues. The germline V gene encodes CDR1 SGHDT and CDR2 YYEEEE. V lost 1 base, J lost 5 bases, and 13 bases stayed unmatched. CDR3 region: CASSLQIRGQGFYGYTF. The CDR3 DNA is TGTGCCAGCAGCTTGCAGATACGAGGACAGGGTTTTTATGGCTACACCTTC.

The gene calls are TRBV29-1 and TRBJ2-3; TRBD1 matches at 7 bases. The V gene's germline CDR1 is SQVTM and CDR2 ANQGSEA. The CDR3 spans 17 residues. Trimming cost V 6 bases and J 0 bases; bases outside gene matches: 15. The chain's CDR3 is CSVRQGGPGPSTDTQYF. CDR3 coding DNA: TGCAGCGTGCGACAGGGTGGTCCGGGTCCTAGCACAGATACGCAGTATTTT.

The genes are TRBV7-9 and TRBJ1-5; maybe TRBD1 (5 bases). Germline V gene data show CDR1 as SEHNR and CDR2 as FQNEAQ (reference sequence). V was cut by 1 base and J by 7 bases, with 8 bases left in between. The CDR3 consists of 13 residues. In DNA form, the CDR3 reads TGTGCCAGCAGCTTAGAGGGGTTCCAGCCCCAGCATTTT. Its translation is CASSLEGFQPQHF.

The gene calls are TRBV14 and TRBJ1-1; D remains ambiguous. From germline, CDR1 is SGHDN and CDR2 FVKESK. This CDR3 has 12 amino acids. Trimming removed 5 bases at V and 4 bases at J, with 8 bases between. The CDR3 nucleotides read TGTGCCAGCAGCGAAGCGTTCACTGAAGCTTTCTTT. The encoded protein is CASSEAFTEAFF.

The J gene is TRBJ1-2, the V gene TRBV5-4; D is unresolved. Trimming removed 0 bases at V and 3 bases at J, with 9 bases between. This CDR3 comprises 14 residues. The V gene's germline CDR1 is SGHNT and CDR2 YYREEE (reference sequence). The CDR3 sequence is CASSLAGVYYGYTF. CDR3 in DNA: TGTGCCAGCAGCTTGGCCGGGGTATACTATGGCTACACCTTC. Together with reference TRBV5-4 and TRBJ1-2, the CDR3 gives the full variable domain: ETGVTQSPTHLIKTRGQQVTLRCSSQSGHNTVSWYQQALGQGPQFIFQYYREEENGRGNFPPRFSGLQFPNYSSELNVNALELDDSALYLCASSLAGVYYGYTFGSGTRLTVV.

The rearrangement joins TRBV29-1 to TRBJ1-5, with D possibly being TRBD1 (5 bases). Trimming stripped 7 bases from V and 3 bases from J, with 13 bases between. The V gene's germline CDR1 is SQVTM and CDR2 ANQGSEA. The CDR3 is made up of 13 amino acids. This chain's CDR3 is CSGSQGINQPQHF. CDR3 nucleotide sequence: TGCAGCGGAAGTCAGGGAATCAATCAGCCCCAGCATTTT.

The J gene is TRBJ2-5, the V gene TRBV5-1, with 12 bases fitting TRBD2. The length of the CDR3 is 18 residues. J was trimmed by 1 base and V by 2 bases; bases with no gene match: 9. Germline V CDR1 and CDR2: SGHRS, YFSETQ. The CDR3 protein is CASSLHVWGLAGQETQYF. The CDR3 DNA sequence: TGCGCCAGCAGCTTACACGTATGGGGACTAGCGGGCCAAGAGACCCAGTACTTC.

The chain employs TRBV5-1 and TRBJ2-7; possible D gene TRBD1, 6 bases. Germline V lookup: CDR1 SGHRS, CDR2 YFSETQ. Trimming shortened V by 0 bases and J by 7 bases, and 11 bases separated the two germline ends. The CDR3 is 13 amino acids. CDR3 sequence: CASSLGRDREQYF. The CDR3 nucleotides are TGCGCCAGCAGCTTGGGGAGAGACAGGGAGCAGTACTTC. Drawing the rest from reference TRBV5-1 and TRBJ2-7, the complete variable domain is KAGVTQTPRYLIKTRGQQVTLSCSPISGHRSVSWYQQTPGQGLQFLFEYFSETQRNKGNFPGRFSGRQFSNSRSEMNVSTLELGDSALYLCASSLGRDREQYFGPGTRLTVT.

J is TRBJ2-7 and V is TRBV1; the table's TRBD1 call for D was not verified on the DNA. TRBV1 is classified as a pseudogene. The CDR3 covers 13 residues. The CDR3 region has the DNA TGCACCAGCAGCCCCGTAGGGGGTTACGAGCAGTACTTC. This sequence encodes CTSSPVGGYEQYF.